The 21 T cell receptor beta chains presented below share a single source sample, sequenced in a study of shared clonotypes between healthy human individuals. Some clones are missing from TCRdb's copy, which holds only in-frame ones; the method was immunoSEQ multiplex PCR. The profile shows some 2.1 million clones, roughly 94% of them singletons. The sample consisted of naive CD4+ T cells sorted from blood. Specified subset: CD45RA+ positively selected. All receptors derive from a man aged 18 to 29 in good health.

The V and J genes are TRBV29-1 and TRBJ1-2, with D possibly matching TRBD1 (5 bases). Germline lookup yields CDR1 SQVTM and CDR2 ANQGSEA. V lost 3 bases to trimming and J lost 8 bases, with 16 bases between them. The CDR3 runs to 13 residues. This CDR3 is CSVEGQGDGGYTF. The CDR3 region has the DNA TGCAGCGTTGAGGGTCAAGGGGACGGCGGCTACACCTTC.

This chain links TRBV6-1 with TRBJ1-2; D is undetermined. This CDR3 spans 15 amino acids. Trimming removed 4 bases from V and 5 bases from J, with 17 bases in between. Germline CDR1 is MNHNS and CDR2 is SASEGT. DNA for the CDR3: TGTGCCAGCAGTGCCGCCTTGACACTCCAGTATGGCTACACCTTC. This codes for CASSAALTLQYGYTF.

There are a few counts of this clone. The chain is built from TRBV6-5 and TRBJ1-1; D gene unclear. CDR1 is MNHEY and CDR2 is SVGAGI in the germline V gene. V was cut by 1 base and J by 4 bases, with 10 bases left in between. The CDR3 is made up of 14 amino acids. The CDR3 bases are TGTGCCAGCAGTTACTTGAAATCGGTCACTGAAGCTTTCTTT. It yields the protein CASSYLKSVTEAFF.

The rearrangement uses TRBV2 and TRBJ1-1, with TRBD1 as a possible D gene (5 bases). This CDR3 has 15 amino acids. The germline gives CDR1 SNHLY, CDR2 FYNNEI. The ends were cut back, 6 bases at V and 6 bases at J, with 20 bases in the middle. The CDR3 region is CASSSLGLGRAEAFF. Written as DNA, the CDR3 is TGTGCCAGCAGCTCTCTGGGGCTAGGGAGGGCTGAAGCTTTCTTT.

The chain's CDR3 is CASSIVQGDTEAFF. The CDR3 DNA is TGTGCCAGTAGTATAGTTCAGGGGGACACTGAAGCTTTCTTT. The rearrangement uses TRBV19 and TRBJ1-1; 7 bases line up with TRBD1. The CDR3 spans 14 residues. Germline lookup yields CDR1 LNHDA and CDR2 SQIVND (reference sequence). V dropped 1 base and J dropped 3; count of bases not matched to a gene: 2.

The chain has TRBV12-5 and TRBJ1-1; D is undetermined. V was trimmed by 0 bases and J by 2 bases, leaving 10 bases between them. This CDR3 is built from 15 residues. Germline-derived CDR1 and CDR2 are LGHNT and FRNRAP. For the CDR3, the DNA is TGTGCTAGTGGTTTGGTACCCGCCGGAAACACTGAAGCTTTCTTT. It encodes CASGLVPAGNTEAFF.

The rearrangement uses TRBV7-2 and TRBJ2-1, with D possibly matching TRBD1 (6 bases). The V end was cut by 0 bases, the J end by 6 bases, with 12 bases between. The CDR3 length is 15 residues. Germline lookup yields CDR1 SGHTA and CDR2 FQGNSA. CDR3 in amino acids: CASSLAQGPVNEQFF. The CDR3 region has the DNA TGTGCCAGCAGCTTAGCGCAGGGGCCGGTCAATGAGCAGTTCTTC.

V gene TRBV7-2 combines with J gene TRBJ2-5; 15 bases line up with TRBD2. CDR1 and CDR2 from the germline V gene are SGHTA and FQGNSA. The CDR3 sequence is 16 residues long. Trimming cost V 1 base and J 5 bases; bases outside gene matches: 2. The CDR3 nucleotides are TGTGCCAGCAGCTTAGTGGGGACTAGCGGGAGGGAGACCCAGTACTTC. This translates into CASSLVGTSGRETQYF.

This clone was detected once. V gene TRBV30 combines with J gene TRBJ1-3; tentative D call: TRBD1 (6 bases). Germline V gene data show CDR1 as GTSNPN and CDR2 as SVGIG (reference sequence). This CDR3 is 15 amino acids long. Trimming pared 1 base from V and 0 bases from J, leaving 10 bases between. The CDR3 reads CAWSEKGGSGNTIYF. For the CDR3, the DNA is TGTGCCTGGAGTGAAAAAGGGGGCTCTGGAAACACCATATATTTT. The full variable domain, rest sourced from reference TRBV30 and TRBJ1-3, is SQTIHQWPATLVQPVGSPLSLECTVEGTSNPNLYWYRQAAGRGLQLLFYSVGIGQISSEVPQNLSASRPQDRQFILSSKKLLLSDSGFYLCAWSEKGGSGNTIYFGEGSWLTVV.

The V call is TRBV28, the J call TRBJ1-5; D call uncertain. The V end was cut by 7 bases, the J end by 3 bases, with 19 bases between. The CDR3 consists of 16 residues. Germline CDR1 is MDHEN and CDR2 is SYDVKM. The CDR3 spells CASTSPVGSSNQPQHF. The DNA for the CDR3 is TGTGCCAGCACCTCCCCGGTGGGTTCTTCCAATCAGCCCCAGCATTTT.

This clone was seen a handful of times. Within the sample, other DNA sequences also encode this same CDR3. The rearrangement joins TRBV5-1 to TRBJ2-3; D unresolved. V shed 4 bases and J shed 0 bases, with 0 bases lying between them. The CDR3 spans 11 residues. Germline assignment: CDR1 SGHRS and CDR2 YFSETQ. The CDR3 is CASSSTDTQYF. CDR3 nucleotide sequence: TGCGCCAGCAGCAGCACAGATACGCAGTATTTT.

The chain has TRBV18 and TRBJ1-3, with TRBD1 matching 7 bases. The CDR3 covers 15 residues. V lost 2 bases to trimming and J lost 3 bases; unmatched junction nucleotides: 4. The germline gives CDR1 KGHSH, CDR2 LQKENI. CDR3 protein: CASSPMGQNGNTIYF. CDR3 coding DNA: TGTGCCAGCTCACCAATGGGACAGAATGGAAACACCATATATTTT.

The chain recombines TRBV11-2 with TRBJ2-3, with 8 positions matching TRBD1. Germline values: CDR1 SGHAT, CDR2 FQNNGV. J was trimmed by 0 bases and V by 8 bases; bases with no gene match: 7. The CDR3 sequence is 15 residues long. This CDR3 is CASSSNRGSTDTQYF. CDR3 nucleotides: TGTGCCAGCTCATCGAACAGGGGGAGCACAGATACGCAGTATTTT. The full variable domain, with the rest looked up from reference TRBV11-2 and TRBJ2-3, is EAGVAQSPRYKIIEKRQSVAFWCNPISGHATLYWYQQILGQGPKLLIQFQNNGVVDDSQLPKDRFSAERLKGVDSTLKIQPAKLEDSAVYLCASSSNRGSTDTQYFGPGTRLTVL.

The rearrangement uses TRBV30 and TRBJ1-4, with D maybe TRBD1 (6 bases). Trimming removed 3 bases from V and 3 bases from J, with 14 bases in between. CDR3 length equals 15 residues. The germline V gene encodes CDR1 GTSNPN and CDR2 SVGIG (reference sequence). The CDR3 sequence: CAWRGTGGPNEKLFF. The CDR3 DNA reads TGTGCCTGGAGAGGGACCGGGGGGCCTAATGAAAAACTGTTTTTT. Filled out from reference TRBV30 and TRBJ1-4, the complete variable domain reads SQTIHQWPATLVQPVGSPLSLECTVEGTSNPNLYWYRQAAGRGLQLLFYSVGIGQISSEVPQNLSASRPQDRQFILSSKKLLLSDSGFYLCAWRGTGGPNEKLFFGSGTQLSVL.

The genes are TRBV5-5 and TRBJ2-7; maybe TRBD2 (5 bases). The V gene's germline CDR1 is SGHKS and CDR2 YYEKEE (reference sequence). V lost 4 bases to trimming and J lost 0 bases, with 11 bases between them. The CDR3 is 14 amino acids. The CDR3 DNA sequence: TGTGCCAGCAGCGCGGGTGCTAGCTCCTACGAGCAGTACTTC. As protein: CASSAGASSYEQYF.

The chain uses TRBV5-4 and TRBJ2-5; 15 bases fit TRBD2. Germline V gene data show CDR1 as SGHNT and CDR2 as YYREEE (reference sequence). The CDR3 covers 17 residues. V shed 4 bases, J shed 4 bases, and the junction held 8 bases outside the gene matches. The CDR3 region has the DNA TGTGCCAGCAGCCCTCGGACTAGCGGGGGGGCCGGAGAGACCCAGTACTTC. Its translation is CASSPRTSGGAGETQYF.

Concerning this clone: Other nucleotide sequences from this sample produce the same CDR3. The V gene is TRBV5-1, the J gene TRBJ2-5; no clear D gene. This CDR3 contains 12 residues. The ends were cut back, 2 bases at V and 2 bases at J, with 4 bases in the middle. The germline gives CDR1 SGHRS, CDR2 YFSETQ. The CDR3 reads CASSFGQETQYF. The CDR3 nucleotides read TGCGCCAGCAGCTTTGGGCAAGAGACCCAGTACTTC.

The V gene is TRBV5-1, the J gene TRBJ2-7; D unclear. There are 12 residues in the CDR3. V lost 5 bases and J 3 bases, leaving 9 bases between the germline ends. Germline CDR1 reads SGHRS; CDR2 reads YFSETQ. CDR3 region: CASRAANYEQYF. The CDR3, as DNA: TGCGCCAGCAGGGCGGCGAACTACGAGCAGTACTTC.

In DNA form, the CDR3 reads TGCGCCAGCAGCCCACGATCCGGGACGAACACCGGGGAGCTGTTTTTT. Translating it yields CASSPRSGTNTGELFF. The rearrangement links TRBV5-1 to TRBJ2-2; D may be TRBD2 (5 bases). The V and J ends lost 4 bases and 0 bases respectively, with 13 bases between them. Germline loops: CDR1 SGHRS, CDR2 YFSETQ. CDR3 length: 16 amino acids.

This sequence joins TRBV9 and TRBJ2-1; D not resolved. Per the germline V gene, CDR1 is SGDLS and CDR2 is YYNGEE. This CDR3 is built from 11 residues. V was shortened by 4 bases and J by 5 bases, with 4 bases between the two germline ends. The CDR3 sequence: CASSFHNEQFF. The DNA for the CDR3 is TGTGCCAGCAGCTTCCACAATGAGCAGTTCTTC.

The chain employs TRBV6-1 and TRBJ2-4; a possible D gene is TRBD1 (6 bases). CDR1 is MNHNS and CDR2 is SASEGT in the germline V gene. The CDR3 extends over 13 amino acids. V dropped 8 bases and J dropped 1 base, with 9 bases sitting between them. The CDR3 loop reads CASRTGAKNIQYF. The CDR3 bases are TGTGCCAGCCGCACAGGGGCCAAAAACATTCAGTACTTC.